The sequence of this TCR beta chain was determined in a study of naive and memory T cell subsets. General study results and limits: There was no ground truth to check naive and memory subset results.

This CDR3 is built from 17 residues. The V gene end was trimmed by 4 bases and the J gene end by 3 bases; junction bases not matched to a gene: 9. Germline V CDR1 and CDR2: KGHSH, LQKENI. The beta constant-region primer was an equimolar mix of two oligonucleotides covering TRBC1 and TRBC2. The ligated cDNA underwent four PCR rounds using SP2 and nested alpha and beta constant-region primers. An oligonucleotide with the SP2 primer and a 12-nucleotide UMI was ligated to the cDNA 3' end. TCRdb reanalysed the UMI-ligation and nested PCR reads using MiXCR and keeps one entry per CDR3 protein. Found here are tens of thousands of distinct CDR3 sequences, under 20% of them singletons; the top ten hold 3.4%. This clonotype was counted ten times or more. Its matching antigen is unknown.

The chain recombines TRBV18 with TRBJ1-4, with 9 bases aligning to TRBD1. This receptor was taken from a human donor in good health. Source material: effector memory CD4+ T cells from blood. Subset in this sample: effector memory, CD45RA- CD27-. The CDR3: CASSLGGQGNSNEKLFF. The CDR3 DNA sequence: TGTGCCAGCTCACTCGGTGGACAGGGGAATTCTAATGAAAAACTGTTTTTT.